This T cell receptor (beta chain) was captured by sequencing in a study of T cell responses to AZD1222 COVID-19 vaccine. About the study: Doses given second, at about 4 or about 12 weeks, were pooled. Findings and limits, study-wide: The reported proportion of spike-specific TCRs targeting unmutated variant regions was nearly half. Spike-specific TCR breadth and depth were elevated following two AZD1222 doses.

Here immunoSEQ multiplex PCR was the method, and the copy in TCRdb shows in-frame clones only, minus some. The data contain some 69,000 clones, less than 90% of them seen just once; the ten biggest clones take up around 20%. Concerning this clone: What it binds is not known.

The CDR3 is made up of 14 amino acids. Germline loops: CDR1 SQVTM, CDR2 ANQGSEA. The V end was cut by 8 bases, the J end by 4 bases, with 18 bases between. This receptor was identified in an adult in good health. V and J are TRBV29-1 and TRBJ2-1; TRBD2 might be the D (5 bases). The input for sequencing was peripheral blood, taken on day 0 of AZD1222 vaccination. CDR3 coding DNA: TGCAGCTTCACCCCGCCTAGCTCGTACAATGAGCAGTTCTTC. This gives the protein CSFTPPSSYNEQFF.